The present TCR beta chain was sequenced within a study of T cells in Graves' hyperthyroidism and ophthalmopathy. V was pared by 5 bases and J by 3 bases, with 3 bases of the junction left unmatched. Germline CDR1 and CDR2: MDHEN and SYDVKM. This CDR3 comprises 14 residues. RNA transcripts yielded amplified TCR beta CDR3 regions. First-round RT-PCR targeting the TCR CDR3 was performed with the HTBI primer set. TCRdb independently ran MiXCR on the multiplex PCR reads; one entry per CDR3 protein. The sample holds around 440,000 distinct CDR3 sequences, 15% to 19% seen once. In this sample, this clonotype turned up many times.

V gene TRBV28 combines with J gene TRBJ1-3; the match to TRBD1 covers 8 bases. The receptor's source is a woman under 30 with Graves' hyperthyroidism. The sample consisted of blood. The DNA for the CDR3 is TGTGCCAGCAGTCCCGGGACAGGTGGAAACACCATATATTTT. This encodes CASSPGTGGNTIYF.